This T cell receptor beta chain was captured by sequencing in a study of shared clonotypes between healthy human individuals (dated by TCRdb to 2020 to 2021). Study-wide context: Three men and two women, aged 18 to 49 years, made up the cohort. For each donor, CD4 naive and CD4 memory were each run on three plates, CD8 naive on two plates, and CD8 memory on one plate. To estimate repertoire size and how much clonotypes are shared between individuals, the study performed deep sequencing of blood TCR repertoires from 4 to 6 healthy adults. Different laboratories and diverse techniques were used to prepare libraries and sequence TCR repertoires, to increase sequencing depth and limit assay-specific biases. Each donor's leukapheresis produced roughly between roughly 0.9 and 8.9 billion PBMCs. Results the study describes overall, beyond this receptor: Compared with non-shared clonotypes, the clonotypes found in all four sorted-subset donors had higher generation probabilities. Based on pairwise subsampling, the degree of clonotype sharing among donors was expected to be affected by sequencing depth. Sharing across several donors was observed for about 5% of naive CD4, less than 4% of naive CD8, roughly 2.4% of memory CD4, and roughly 0.4% of memory CD8 clonotypes. Rarefaction of sorted-subset datasets indicated incomplete sequencing despite the large sequencing depth. Sampling was restricted to blood, and TCR repertoires in tissue are likely to differ from TCR repertoires in blood. Naive subsets generally had larger estimated clonotype richness than memory subsets did. Because the study included a small number of donors, the genetic and exposure-history diversity represented was limited.

Concerning this clone: Its antigen is unknown. No base qualities exist here, and no much larger clone lies one base off it.

For the CD8 naive samples, CD45RO-negative cells were positively selected for CCR7, yielding a CD45RA+CCR7+ population from which TemRA cells were excluded. The donors were healthy, HIV-negative adults who had no recently reported acute infections or vaccinations. Only Caucasian adults living in Nashville, Tennessee, USA were represented among the donors. Blood was obtained by leukapheresis, after which PBMCs were separated by Ficoll-Histopaque density gradient centrifugation and cryopreserved in liquid nitrogen vapor phase. Purity and quantity of every magnetically sorted T cell population were checked by analytical flow cytometry. From each sorted fraction, genomic DNA was isolated and quantified by UV absorbance on a Nanodrop 2000c. Using the deep immunoSEQ assay, multiplex PCR amplified TCR CDR3 regions from genomic DNA. Genomic DNA extracted from each cell subset was distributed evenly over all wells of several immunoSEQ 96-well plates, and each plate served as one replicate. For sorted subsets, each replicate PCR was loaded with about 0.2 ug genomic DNA, equivalent to some 31,000 T cell genomes. Purified libraries were quantified with a Qubit 3.0 fluorometer, sized on a Bioanalyzer 2100, and re-quantified with the KAPA Library Quantification kit. Each immunoSEQ 96-well plate was sequenced on its own single-read 150-cycle Illumina NextSeq 550 flow cell. The paper's processing steps were these. Because the immunoSEQ output included only junctional sequences and no quality scores, the filtering could not be the same as the filtering used for full-length reads. Sequences were annotated with PyIR, a Python wrapper for IgBLAST v1.9, using IMGT germline references to assign V/J genes and CDR3. Reads were removed for weak V/J assignments (E-value above 1e-6), missing CDR3, stop codons, out-of-frame junctions, or ambiguous translated residues. A V3J clonotype was defined by an identical inferred V gene, J gene, and CDR3 amino acid sequence. To compute the percentage overlap between repertoires, the number of shared unique clonotypes was divided by the size of the smaller repertoire. Three approaches were used to assess repertoire richness: RTK rarefaction, the Chao1 estimator, and Recon v2.1 estimates of unobserved clonotypes. OLGA was used to compute generation probabilities for all TCRbeta clonotypes that the gDNA method yielded from a handful of donors. TCRdb stores this immuneACCESS table with in-frame sequences only. Part of the clones is absent; in the studies checked, under half of the shortfall reflects unresolved V genes, and no reason is known for the rest. For V, J and clone size, that table is used; D and trimming come from the DNA. This sample gives 1.5 million to 2.5 million clones in total; over 85% of them show up just once. The top ten constitute around 1% of the sample.

The germline V gene (reference sequence) supplies CDR1 PRHDT and CDR2 FYEKMQ. Its CDR3 holds 16 amino acids, cysteine through phenylalanine. The sequence is cut down to CDR3 DNA, 48 bases in frame from base 1. At the junction V is shortened by 4 bases and J by 0 bases, with 12 bases in between. Rearrangement joined TRBV13 to TRBJ2-2; the D gene identity is not certain. The source is a young man in good health. Sequencing used naive CD8+ T cells sorted from blood. This specimen's cell subset or site label, interpreted: CD45RA+CCR7+. In nucleotides, the sequence is TGTGCCAGCAGCTCGGCAAAAATGACGAACACCGGGGAGCTGTTTTTT. It encodes CASSSAKMTNTGELFF. Supplemented by the reference TRBV13 and TRBJ2-2 proteins around the CDR3, the complete variable domain is AAGVIQSPRHLIKEKRETATLKCYPIPRHDTVYWYQQGPGQDPQFLISFYEKMQSDKGSIPDRFSAQQFSDYHSELNMSSLELGDSALYFCASSSAKMTNTGELFFGEGSRLTVL.